Detailed here is one T cell receptor beta chain. Its antigen is unidentified. Data came from immunoSEQ multiplex PCR; TCRdb stores just in-frame clones and leaves some out. The sample has 100,000 to 150,000 clones, approximately 85% seen once. V was clipped by 4 bases and J by 10 bases, with 12 bases between them. This CDR3 comprises 12 residues. Germline values: CDR1 SGHNT, CDR2 YYREEE (reference sequence). This sample was included in a study of cytotoxic CD8 clonotypes in ibrutinib-treated CLL. Across the study: Of a cohort that held 10 to 12 relapsed/refractory and 15 treatment-naive patients, around 17 were IGHV unmutated. Among patients, 24 responded partially and 2 completely; around 15 then stayed remitted and 12 progressed after median approximately 68 months. Study results and limitations: The study found clonality rose at ibrutinib response, then fell toward baseline at progression.

The chain carries TRBV5-4 and TRBJ2-1; D not certain. This receptor was taken from a human donor with chronic lymphocytic leukemia. Here the sequenced sample was PBMCs, taken after 24 months of ibrutinib treatment. The DNA of the CDR3 is TGTGCCAGCAGCCCACAAGCAGAAGAGCAGTTCTTC. Residues: CASSPQAEEQFF.